This T cell receptor beta chain was sequenced in a study of blood T cell repertoires in COVID-19. This clone was seen a single time. Here immunoSEQ multiplex PCR was the method, and the copy in TCRdb shows in-frame clones only, minus some. The table records 90,000 to 100,000 clones, about 88% of them present only once. The CDR3 totals 14 residues. Unmatched junction bases numbered 8, after V lost 4 bases and J lost 10 bases. Germline V gene lookup returns CDR1 MDHEN and CDR2 SYDVKM. The sequenced sample consisted of peripheral blood. The chain carries TRBV28 and TRBJ2-1; TRBD1 aligns across 9 bases. This sequence was found in a woman aged 60-75 years with acute or convalescent COVID-19. The CDR3 reads CASSYQDRGKEQFF. In DNA, the CDR3 is TGTGCCAGCAGTTACCAGGACAGGGGAAAAGAGCAGTTCTTC.